This TCR beta chain was sequenced during a study of blood T cell repertoires in COVID-19. For the study at large: Some COVID-19 samples were acute and others convalescent; all came from the United States, Italy and Spain. PBMCs, B-cell-depleted T cells, or T cells provided the cDNA or gDNA that made up the material.

The authors' processing: Reference gene primers were amplified, and this amplification served to estimate nucleated cell counts. Only in-frame clones appear in the TCRdb table, and some are missing; sequencing was by immunoSEQ multiplex PCR. That table gives V, J and clone size, and the DNA gave D and trimming. Of about 62,000 clones in the sample, around 87% are singletons; the top ten hold under 1.3%. The ends were cut back, 3 bases at V and 7 bases at J, with 14 bases in the middle. CDR3 length: 14 residues. Germline V gene sequence: CDR1 SGHDT, CDR2 YYEEEE. The specimen sequenced was peripheral blood. The receptor's source is a man between 65 and 85 years old with acute or convalescent COVID-19. V gene TRBV5-6 combines with J gene TRBJ1-3; tentatively, D is TRBD1 (6 bases). CDR3 nucleotides: TGTGCCAGCAGCTCGGGGGGCCGAGGGAACACCATATATTTT. This gives the protein CASSSGGRGNTIYF.